The 22 T cell receptor beta chains listed next were all sequenced from one sample in a study of T-cell memory formation after mild COVID-19 (dated by TCRdb to the early 2020s). Library preparation employed 5' RACE. Sequencing was carried out with an Illumina NovaSeq 6000. TCRdb itself trimmed the public reads at Q25 with fastp, ran MiXCR and retained productive beta chains. Duplicate CDR3 protein sequences are folded into a single record with the most common DNA and genes. Within this sample are 400,000 or so distinct CDR3 sequences, with around 21% of them counted one time only. About an eighth of the sample rests with the top ten. The source material was PBMCs or a T cell subset sorted from them (not recorded which). The receptors here all came from an adult woman who had mild COVID-19 (a few samples of this study predate the infection). The sample titles of this study are shuffled in the database, so cell type and time point are left out; the donor was told from shared clones.

The sample holds a few counts of this clonotype. The chain has TRBV13 and TRBJ2-5; 10 bases line up with TRBD2. With V trimmed by 0 bases and J by 1 base, 8 bases remained unmatched. Germline CDR1 reads PRHDT; CDR2 reads FYEKMQ (reference sequence). The CDR3 covers 18 residues. In nucleotides, the CDR3 is TGTGCCAGCAGCTTAGGGAAGCGGGGGGGACCGTCCCAAGAGACCCAGTACTTC. Protein product: CASSLGKRGGPSQETQYF.

The V call is TRBV4-3, the J call TRBJ1-2, with TRBD1 matching over 8 bases. This CDR3 has 15 residues. The V gene's germline CDR1 is LGHNA and CDR2 YSLEER. Trimming cost V 0 bases and J 8 bases; bases outside gene matches: 8. CDR3: CASSQDGRGLVGYTF. CDR3 in DNA: TGCGCCAGCAGCCAAGATGGCAGGGGGCTTGTCGGCTACACCTTC.

The chain carries TRBV11-2 and TRBJ2-5, with TRBD1 matching over 7 bases. CDR1 is SGHAT and CDR2 is FQNNGV in the germline V gene. The trim removed 2 bases at V and 5 bases at J, leaving 5 bases unmatched. This CDR3 spans 14 amino acids. The CDR3 bases are TGTGCCAGCAGCTTAAAAACCAGGGGGGAGACCCAGTACTTC. Translation: CASSLKTRGETQYF.

V is TRBV18 and J is TRBJ1-2; D not resolved. CDR1 is KGHSH and CDR2 is LQKENI in the germline V gene. V dropped 1 base and J dropped 2 bases, with 8 bases sitting between them. This CDR3 has 14 residues. The CDR3 nucleotides read TGTGCCAGCTCACCACAAGAGCTAAACTATGGCTACACCTTC. Translated, it gives CASSPQELNYGYTF.

This clonotype was observed a few times. The chain carries TRBV11-2 and TRBJ2-3, with 11 bases aligning to TRBD2. Trimming removed 5 bases from V and 5 bases from J; junction bases left unmatched: 9. Looked up from germline, CDR1 is SGHAT and CDR2 is FQNNGV. The CDR3 spans 16 residues. CDR3 sequence (DNA): TGTGCCAGCAGCCCGATAGCGGGGGGGGCGGGAGATACGCAGTATTTT. Amino acids: CASSPIAGGAGDTQYF.

The J gene is TRBJ1-2, the V gene TRBV12-3 or TRBV12-4; D unresolved. The CDR3 covers 14 residues. Between the trimmed V and J ends, which lost 0 bases and 8 bases, there was a span of 13 bases. The CDR3 nucleotides are TGTGCCAGCAGTTTAGCGCAAGGCATGTTCGGCTACACCTTC. It yields the protein CASSLAQGMFGYTF.

V gene TRBV6-6 combines with J gene TRBJ2-7, with 10 positions matching TRBD2. Trimming removed 6 bases from V and 6 bases from J; junction bases left unmatched: 11. The CDR3 loop spans 15 amino acids. Germline CDR1 reads MNHNY; CDR2 reads SVGAGI (reference sequence). The CDR3 region is CASSPPSGSHLEQYF. In nucleotides, the CDR3 is TGTGCCAGCAGCCCTCCTAGCGGGAGTCACCTCGAGCAGTACTTC.

This clonotype was seen a few times. V and J are TRBV6-2 or TRBV6-3 and TRBJ1-5; no clear D gene. V lost 2 bases to trimming and J lost 4 bases, with 12 bases between them. Per the germline V gene, CDR1 is MNHEY and CDR2 is SVGEGT. This CDR3 has 15 amino acids. This chain's CDR3 is CASSYEGLGNQPQHF. CDR3 nucleotides: TGTGCCAGCAGTTACGAAGGATTGGGGAATCAGCCCCAGCATTTT.

The V and J genes are TRBV18 and TRBJ2-4, with 7 bases identical to TRBD2. The CDR3 contains 14 residues. Germline assignment: CDR1 KGHSH and CDR2 LQKENI. The trim removed 6 bases at V and 8 bases at J, leaving 10 bases unmatched. The CDR3 here is CASSSLSGTDIQYF. CDR3 nucleotide sequence: TGTGCCAGCTCTAGCCTGAGCGGGACGGACATTCAGTACTTC.

This chain uses TRBV4-2 with TRBJ2-1, with D tentatively TRBD1 (6 bases). The germline V gene has CDR1 LGHNA and CDR2 YNFKEQ. CDR3 length equals 13 residues. Between the trimmed V and J ends, which lost 1 base and 9 bases, there was a span of 10 bases. The CDR3 DNA sequence: TGTGCCAGCAGCCAAGCCCAAGGGGGTGAGCAGTTCTTC. This codes for CASSQAQGGEQFF.

The genes are TRBV20-1 and TRBJ1-1; TRBD1 might be the D (6 bases). Germline CDR1 and CDR2: DFQATT and SNEGSKA (reference sequence). The CDR3 consists of 10 residues. The V end lost 8 bases, the J end lost 7 bases, and 11 bases lay between the germline ends. This chain's CDR3 is CSTKGVEAFF. The CDR3 region has the DNA TGCAGTACTAAGGGGGTTGAAGCTTTCTTT.

This clonotype appeared a few times. The chain uses TRBV12-3 or TRBV12-4 and TRBJ2-5; 9 positions agree with TRBD2. The CDR3 length is 17 residues. The V segment lost 6 bases and the J segment 6 bases; nucleotides outside the gene matches: 17. The CDR3 sequence is CASSPKAGLALGKTQYF. In nucleotides, the CDR3 is TGTGCCAGCAGCCCAAAGGCCGGACTAGCGTTAGGGAAGACCCAGTACTTC.

The chain employs TRBV7-8 and TRBJ1-1, with a possible D match to TRBD1 (6 bases). V shed 5 bases and J shed 3 bases, with 13 bases lying between them. The germline gives CDR1 SGHVS, CDR2 FQNEAQ. The CDR3 contains 14 residues. The CDR3 DNA reads TGTGCCAGCAGCCCTTCGTGGGGGCACACTGAAGCTTTCTTT. Its protein product is CASSPSWGHTEAFF. Full variable domain (outside the CDR3, taken from reference TRBV7-8 and TRBJ1-1): GAGVSQSPRYKVAKRGQDVALRCDPISGHVSLFWYQQALGQGPEFLTYFQNEAQLDKSGLPSDRFFAERPEGSVSTLKIQRTQQEDSAVYLCASSPSWGHTEAFFGQGTRLTVV.

This chain links TRBV27 with TRBJ1-5, with D unclear. V was shortened by 2 bases and J by 0 bases, with 11 bases between the two germline ends. The germline V gene encodes CDR1 MNHEY and CDR2 SMNVEV (reference sequence). The CDR3 spans 16 residues. The CDR3 region has the DNA TGTGCCAGCAGTTTACGCGGCGACTATAGCAATCAGCCCCAGCATTTT. It translates to CASSLRGDYSNQPQHF.

This clonotype was observed a handful of times. The J gene is TRBJ2-1, the V gene TRBV4-2, with TRBD1 matching over 9 bases. V was clipped by 0 bases and J by 9 bases; unmatched bases: 15. Germline V lookup: CDR1 LGHNA, CDR2 YNFKEQ. The CDR3 sequence is 18 residues long. CDR3 coding DNA: TGTGCCAGCAGCCAAGAATTGAACAGGGGGCGCATCGGTTCTGAGCAGTTCTTC. Protein product: CASSQELNRGRIGSEQFF.

This chain uses TRBV7-9 with TRBJ1-2; D call uncertain. V was cut by 5 bases and J by 2 bases, with 15 bases left in between. This CDR3 contains 15 residues. Germline CDR1 reads SEHNR; CDR2 reads FQNEAQ (reference sequence). Written as DNA, the CDR3 is TGTGCCAGCAGCCTCCCTCCCGAAGGGAACTATGGCTACACCTTC. Encoded protein: CASSLPPEGNYGYTF.

This clonotype was found once. This chain uses TRBV7-9 with TRBJ2-3, with TRBD1 as a possible D gene (5 bases). In germline, CDR1 is SEHNR, CDR2 FQNEAQ (reference sequence). Trimming removed 3 bases from V and 8 bases from J, with 15 bases in between. The CDR3 runs to 14 residues. Here the CDR3 reads CASSFHLGHPTQYF. The CDR3 DNA is TGTGCCAGCAGCTTCCACCTCGGACATCCTACGCAGTATTTT.

This clonotype has only a few counts. The chain is built from TRBV11-3 and TRBJ2-5; D may be TRBD2 (6 bases). Germline values: CDR1 SGHNT, CDR2 YENEEA. The CDR3 contains 15 residues. Deletions cut 1 base from V and 1 base from J, with 10 bases between. CDR3 nucleotide sequence: TGTGCCAGCAGCTTAGTCCTCGGGGGCCAAGAGACCCAGTACTTC. This sequence encodes CASSLVLGGQETQYF. Full variable domain (remainder filled in from reference TRBV11-3 and TRBJ2-5): EAGVVQSPRYKIIEKKQPVAFWCNPISGHNTLYWYLQNLGQGPELLIRYENEEAVDDSQLPKDRFSAERLKGVDSTLKIQPAELGDSAVYLCASSLVLGGQETQYFGPGTRLLVL.

This clonotype has just a few counts. The V and J genes are TRBV5-1 and TRBJ1-4, with D hard to call. The V and J ends lost 5 bases and 0 bases respectively, with 2 bases between them. Germline assignment: CDR1 SGHRS and CDR2 YFSETQ. The CDR3 contains 12 residues. CDR3 nucleotides: TGCGCCAGCAGGGCAACTAATGAAAAACTGTTTTTT. It yields the protein CASRATNEKLFF.

The sample holds a few counts of this clonotype. The rearrangement uses TRBV29-1 and TRBJ2-1; weak D call: TRBD1 (6 bases). This CDR3 is built from 12 residues. From germline, CDR1 is SQVTM and CDR2 ANQGSEA. The V and J ends lost 6 bases and 3 bases respectively, with 9 bases between them. The DNA for the CDR3 is TGCAGCGTACAGACAGGCTACAATGAGCAGTTCTTC. Translated: CSVQTGYNEQFF.

The chain carries TRBV4-1 and TRBJ1-1; D is unresolved. The germline CDR1 and CDR2 sequences are MGHRA and YSYEKL. Trimming pared 0 bases from V and 1 base from J, leaving 12 bases between. The CDR3 totals 16 residues. CDR3 nucleotides: TGCGCCAGCAGCCAAGATTGGGAGCGCCCGAACACTGAAGCTTTCTTT. This encodes CASSQDWERPNTEAFF.

The sample holds a few counts of this clonotype. The V and J genes are TRBV11-3 and TRBJ1-1; D remains ambiguous. With 9 bases removed from V and 1 base from J, the gap between germline ends came to 9 bases. Germline V gene data show CDR1 as SGHNT and CDR2 as YENEEA. The CDR3 loop spans 12 amino acids. This CDR3 is CASKSSNTEAFF. CDR3 nucleotide sequence: TGTGCCAGTAAGAGTTCGAACACTGAAGCTTTCTTT.